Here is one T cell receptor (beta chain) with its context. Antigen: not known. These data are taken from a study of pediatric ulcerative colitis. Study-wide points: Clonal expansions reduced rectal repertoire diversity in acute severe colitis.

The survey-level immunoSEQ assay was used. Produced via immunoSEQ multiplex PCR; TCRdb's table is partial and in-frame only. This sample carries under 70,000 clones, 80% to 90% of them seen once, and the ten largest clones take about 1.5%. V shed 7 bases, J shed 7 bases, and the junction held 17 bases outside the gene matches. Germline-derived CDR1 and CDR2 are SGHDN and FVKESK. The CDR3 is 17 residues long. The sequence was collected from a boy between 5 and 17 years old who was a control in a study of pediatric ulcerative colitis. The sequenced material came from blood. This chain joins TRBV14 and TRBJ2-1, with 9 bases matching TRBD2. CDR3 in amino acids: CASNGDDAGGLWNEQFF. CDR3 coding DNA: TGTGCCAGCAATGGGGACGACGCGGGAGGGTTATGGAATGAGCAGTTCTTC.